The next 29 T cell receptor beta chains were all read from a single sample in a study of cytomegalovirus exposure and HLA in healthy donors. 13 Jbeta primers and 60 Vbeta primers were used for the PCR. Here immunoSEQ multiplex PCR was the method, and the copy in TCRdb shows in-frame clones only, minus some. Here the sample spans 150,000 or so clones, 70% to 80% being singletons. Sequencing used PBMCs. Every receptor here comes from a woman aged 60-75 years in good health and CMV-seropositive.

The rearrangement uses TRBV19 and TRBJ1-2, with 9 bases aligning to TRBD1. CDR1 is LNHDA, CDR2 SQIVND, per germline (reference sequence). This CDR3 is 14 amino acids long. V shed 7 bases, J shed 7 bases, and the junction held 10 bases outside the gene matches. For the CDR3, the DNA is TGTGCCAGTACATCCGGGACAGGGCGAGTTGGCTACACCTTC. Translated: CASTSGTGRVGYTF.

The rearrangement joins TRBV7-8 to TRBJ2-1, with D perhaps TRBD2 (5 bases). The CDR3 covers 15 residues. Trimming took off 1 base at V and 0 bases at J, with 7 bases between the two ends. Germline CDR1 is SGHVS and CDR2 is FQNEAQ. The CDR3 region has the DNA TGTGCCAGCAGCTTAGATGCGGGCTCCTACAATGAGCAGTTCTTC. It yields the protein CASSLDAGSYNEQFF.

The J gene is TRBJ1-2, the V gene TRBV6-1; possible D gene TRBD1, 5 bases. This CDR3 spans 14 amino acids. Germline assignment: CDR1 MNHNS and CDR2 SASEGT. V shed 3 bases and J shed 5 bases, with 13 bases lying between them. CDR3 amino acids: CASSDHGGVYGYTF. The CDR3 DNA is TGTGCCAGCAGTGATCACGGGGGAGTATATGGCTACACCTTC.

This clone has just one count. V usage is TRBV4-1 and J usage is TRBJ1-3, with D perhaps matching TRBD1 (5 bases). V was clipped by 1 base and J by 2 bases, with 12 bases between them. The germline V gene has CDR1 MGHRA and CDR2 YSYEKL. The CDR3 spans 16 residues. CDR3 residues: CASSQGPAGTGNTIYF. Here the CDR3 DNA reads TGCGCCAGCAGCCAAGGACCTGCAGGGACTGGAAACACCATATATTTT.

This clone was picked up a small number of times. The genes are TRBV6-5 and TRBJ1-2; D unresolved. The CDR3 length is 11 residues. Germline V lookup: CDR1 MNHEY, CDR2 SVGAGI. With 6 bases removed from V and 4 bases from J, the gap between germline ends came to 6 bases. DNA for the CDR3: TGTGCCAGCAGGCAACTCTATGGCTACACCTTC. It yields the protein CASRQLYGYTF.

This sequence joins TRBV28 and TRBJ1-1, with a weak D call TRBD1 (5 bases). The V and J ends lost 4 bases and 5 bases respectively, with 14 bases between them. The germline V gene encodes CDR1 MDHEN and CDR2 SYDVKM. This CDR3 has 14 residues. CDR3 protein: CASSSIGGRTEAFF. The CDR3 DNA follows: TGTGCCAGCAGTTCAATTGGGGGGAGGACTGAAGCTTTCTTT. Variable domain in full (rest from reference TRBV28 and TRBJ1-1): DVKVTQSSRYLVKRTGEKVFLECVQDMDHENMFWYRQDPGLGLRLIYFSYDVKMKEKGDIPEGYSVSREKKERFSLILESASTNQTSMYLCASSSIGGRTEAFFGQGTRLTVV.

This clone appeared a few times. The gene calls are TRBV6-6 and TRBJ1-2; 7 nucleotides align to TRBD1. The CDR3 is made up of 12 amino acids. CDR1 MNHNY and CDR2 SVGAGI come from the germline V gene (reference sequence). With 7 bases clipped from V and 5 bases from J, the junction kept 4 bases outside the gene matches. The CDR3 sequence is CASILQGYGYTF. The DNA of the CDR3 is TGTGCCAGCATCCTACAGGGGTATGGCTACACCTTC.

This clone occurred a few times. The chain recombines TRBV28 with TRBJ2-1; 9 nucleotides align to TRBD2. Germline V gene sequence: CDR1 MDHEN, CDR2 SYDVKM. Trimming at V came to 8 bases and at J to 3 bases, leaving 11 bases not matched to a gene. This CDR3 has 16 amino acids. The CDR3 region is CASGLPGLALYNEQFF. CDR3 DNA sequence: TGTGCCAGCGGACTTCCGGGACTAGCCCTCTACAATGAGCAGTTCTTC.

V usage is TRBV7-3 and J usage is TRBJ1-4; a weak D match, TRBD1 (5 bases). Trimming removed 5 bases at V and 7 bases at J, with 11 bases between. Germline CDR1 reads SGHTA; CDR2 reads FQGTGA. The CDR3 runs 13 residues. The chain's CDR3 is CASSPGHVEKLFF. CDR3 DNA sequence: TGTGCCAGCAGCCCTGGACACGTTGAAAAACTGTTTTTT.

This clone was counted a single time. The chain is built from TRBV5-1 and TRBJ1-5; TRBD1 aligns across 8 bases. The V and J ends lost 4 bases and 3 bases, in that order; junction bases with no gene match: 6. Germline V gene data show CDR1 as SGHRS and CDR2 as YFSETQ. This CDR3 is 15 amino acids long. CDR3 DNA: TGCGCCAGCAGCCTAGGACAGGGTTACAATCAGCCCCAGCATTTT. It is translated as CASSLGQGYNQPQHF.

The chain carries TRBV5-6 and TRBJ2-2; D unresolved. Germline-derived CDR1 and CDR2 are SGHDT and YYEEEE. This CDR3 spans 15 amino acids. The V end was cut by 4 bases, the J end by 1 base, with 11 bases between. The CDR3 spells CASSRSDLNTGELFF. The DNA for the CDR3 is TGTGCCAGCAGCCGAAGTGACTTGAACACCGGGGAGCTGTTTTTT. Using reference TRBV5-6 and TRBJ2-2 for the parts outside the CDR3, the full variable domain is DAGVTQSPTHLIKTRGQQVTLRCSPKSGHDTVSWYQQALGQGPQFIFQYYEEEERQRGNFPDRFSGHQFPNYSSELNVNALLLGDSALYLCASSRSDLNTGELFFGEGSRLTVL.

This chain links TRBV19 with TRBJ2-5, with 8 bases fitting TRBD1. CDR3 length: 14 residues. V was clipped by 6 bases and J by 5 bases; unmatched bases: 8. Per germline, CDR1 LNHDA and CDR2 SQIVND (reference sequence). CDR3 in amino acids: CASRPGQVGETQYF. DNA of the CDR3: TGTGCCAGTAGACCGGGACAGGTGGGGGAGACCCAGTACTTC.

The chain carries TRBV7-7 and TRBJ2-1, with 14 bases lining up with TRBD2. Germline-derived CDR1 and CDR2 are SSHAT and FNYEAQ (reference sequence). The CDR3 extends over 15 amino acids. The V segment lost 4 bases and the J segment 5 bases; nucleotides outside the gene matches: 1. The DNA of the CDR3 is TGTGCCAGCAGCTCGGGACTAGCGGGAGACAATGAGCAGTTCTTC. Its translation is CASSSGLAGDNEQFF.

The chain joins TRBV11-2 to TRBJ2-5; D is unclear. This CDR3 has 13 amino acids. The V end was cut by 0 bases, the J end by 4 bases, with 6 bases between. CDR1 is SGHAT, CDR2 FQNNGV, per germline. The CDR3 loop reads CASSLDPGETQYF. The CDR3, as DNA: TGTGCCAGCAGCTTAGATCCCGGAGAGACCCAGTACTTC.

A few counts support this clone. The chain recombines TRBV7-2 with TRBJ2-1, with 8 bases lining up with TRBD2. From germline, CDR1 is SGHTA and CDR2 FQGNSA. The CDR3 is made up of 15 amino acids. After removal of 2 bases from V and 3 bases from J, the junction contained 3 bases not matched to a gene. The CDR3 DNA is TGTGCCAGCAGCTTACTTAGCGGGGTCTACAATGAGCAGTTCTTC. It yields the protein CASSLLSGVYNEQFF.

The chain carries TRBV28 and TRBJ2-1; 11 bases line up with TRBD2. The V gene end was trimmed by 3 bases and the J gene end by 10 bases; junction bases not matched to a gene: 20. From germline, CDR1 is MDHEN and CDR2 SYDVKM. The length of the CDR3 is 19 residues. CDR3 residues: CASSFGGAGGLAASQEQFF. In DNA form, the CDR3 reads TGTGCCAGCAGTTTTGGAGGGGCGGGGGGACTAGCGGCCTCTCAGGAGCAGTTCTTC.

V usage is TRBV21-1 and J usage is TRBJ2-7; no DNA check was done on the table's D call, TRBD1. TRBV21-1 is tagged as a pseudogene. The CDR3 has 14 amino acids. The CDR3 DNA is TGTGCCAGCAGCAAAGGCCGCAGCTCCTACGAGCAGTACTTC. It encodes CASSKGRSSYEQYF.

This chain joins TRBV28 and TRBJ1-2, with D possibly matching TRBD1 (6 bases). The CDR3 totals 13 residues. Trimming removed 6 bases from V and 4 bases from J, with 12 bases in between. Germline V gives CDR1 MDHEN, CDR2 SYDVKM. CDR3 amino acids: CASSLGQPYGYTF. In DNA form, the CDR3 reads TGTGCCAGCAGCCTCGGACAGCCCTATGGCTACACCTTC.

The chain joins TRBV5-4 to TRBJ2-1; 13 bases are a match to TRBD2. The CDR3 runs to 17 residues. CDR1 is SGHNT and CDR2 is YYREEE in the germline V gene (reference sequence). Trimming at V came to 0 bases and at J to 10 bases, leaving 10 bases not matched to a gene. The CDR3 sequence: CASSLGLLGLAGREQFF. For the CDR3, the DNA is TGTGCCAGCAGCTTGGGGTTGCTGGGACTAGCGGGAAGAGAGCAGTTCTTC.

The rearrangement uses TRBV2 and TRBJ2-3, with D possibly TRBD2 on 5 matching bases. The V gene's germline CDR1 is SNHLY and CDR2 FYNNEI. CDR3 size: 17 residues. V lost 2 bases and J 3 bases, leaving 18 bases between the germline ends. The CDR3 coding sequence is TGTGCCAGCAGTGAATATGAGGGCACTCTAGGGACAGATACGCAGTATTTT. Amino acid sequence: CASSEYEGTLGTDTQYF. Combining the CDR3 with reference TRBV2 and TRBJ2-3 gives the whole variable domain EPEVTQTPSHQVTQMGQEVILRCVPISNHLYFYWYRQILGQKVEFLVSFYNNEISEKSEIFDDQFSVERPDGSNFTLKIRSTKLEDSAMYFCASSEYEGTLGTDTQYFGPGTRLTVL.

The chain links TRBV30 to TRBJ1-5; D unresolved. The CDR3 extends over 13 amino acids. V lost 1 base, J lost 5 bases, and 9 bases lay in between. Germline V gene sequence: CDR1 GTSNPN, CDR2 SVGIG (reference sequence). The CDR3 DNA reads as TGTGCCTGGAGTGCCAAGGGAGATCAGCCCCAGCATTTT. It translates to CAWSAKGDQPQHF.

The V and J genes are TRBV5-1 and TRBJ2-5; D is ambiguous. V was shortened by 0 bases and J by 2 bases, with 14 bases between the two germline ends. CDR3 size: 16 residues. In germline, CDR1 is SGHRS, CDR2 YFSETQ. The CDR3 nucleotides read TGCGCCAGCAGCTTGGAACCAGGTTCCTCTCAAGAGACCCAGTACTTC. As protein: CASSLEPGSSQETQYF.

CDR3 sequence (DNA): TGTGCCAGCAGCTTACGGCCGGCCAGGGGAAGCACAGATACGCAGTATTTT. The encoded protein is CASSLRPARGSTDTQYF. The chain combines TRBV7-2 with TRBJ2-3, with D perhaps matching TRBD1 (6 bases). The V and J ends lost 2 bases and 0 bases respectively, with 15 bases between them. The CDR3 is made up of 17 amino acids. CDR1 and CDR2 (germline): SGHTA, FQGNSA.

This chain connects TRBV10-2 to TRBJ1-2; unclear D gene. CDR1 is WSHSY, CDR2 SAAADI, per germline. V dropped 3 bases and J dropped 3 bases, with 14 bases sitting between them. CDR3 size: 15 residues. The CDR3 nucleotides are TGCGCCAGCAGTGAACGCCTCGGAGAATACTATGGCTACACCTTC. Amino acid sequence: CASSERLGEYYGYTF.

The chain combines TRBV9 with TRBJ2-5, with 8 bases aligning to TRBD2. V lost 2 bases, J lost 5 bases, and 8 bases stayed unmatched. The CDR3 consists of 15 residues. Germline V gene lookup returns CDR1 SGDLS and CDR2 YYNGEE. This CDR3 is CASSVRSGSFETQYF. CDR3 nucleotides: TGTGCCAGCAGCGTGCGGAGCGGGAGTTTCGAGACCCAGTACTTC.

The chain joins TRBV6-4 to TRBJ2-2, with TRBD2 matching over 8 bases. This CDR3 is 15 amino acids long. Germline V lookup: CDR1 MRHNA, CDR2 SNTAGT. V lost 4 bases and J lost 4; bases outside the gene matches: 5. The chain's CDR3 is CASSVEAGVTGELFF. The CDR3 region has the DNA TGTGCCAGCAGTGTAGAAGCGGGAGTCACCGGGGAGCTGTTTTTT.

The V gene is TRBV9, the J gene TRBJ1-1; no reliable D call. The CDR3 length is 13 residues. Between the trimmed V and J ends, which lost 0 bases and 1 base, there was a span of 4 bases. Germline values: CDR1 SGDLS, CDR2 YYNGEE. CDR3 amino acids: CASSVDTNTEAFF. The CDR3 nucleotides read TGTGCCAGCAGCGTAGACACGAACACTGAAGCTTTCTTT.

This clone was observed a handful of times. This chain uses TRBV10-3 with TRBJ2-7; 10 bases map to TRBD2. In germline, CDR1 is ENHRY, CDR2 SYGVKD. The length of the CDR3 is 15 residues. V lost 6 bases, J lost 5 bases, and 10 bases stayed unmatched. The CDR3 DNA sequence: TGTGCCATCAGCCGGATTAGCGGGAGGAGAAACGAGCAGTACTTC. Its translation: CAISRISGRRNEQYF.

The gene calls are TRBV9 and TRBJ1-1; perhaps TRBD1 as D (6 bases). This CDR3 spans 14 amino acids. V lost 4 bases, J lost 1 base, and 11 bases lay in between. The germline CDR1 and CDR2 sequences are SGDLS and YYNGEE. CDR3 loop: CASSLRTENTEAFF. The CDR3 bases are TGTGCCAGCAGCCTACGGACAGAGAACACTGAAGCTTTCTTT.